This TCR beta chain was documented in a study of monozygotic twins with inflammatory bowel disease. The CDR3 spans 16 residues. The germline V gene has CDR1 SGHRS and CDR2 YFSETQ. Total RNA from whole blood was isolated with no T cell sorting. TCRdb reanalyzed the 5' RACE reads and collapses them to one entry per CDR3 protein, without DNA. The sample has about 210,000 distinct CDR3 sequences. Study results and limitations: Cells of different T cell subtypes could not be told apart. Using the inverse Simpson index, IBD patients had lower TCRbeta diversity than healthy co-twins.

As for this clonotype: Its specificity is unknown.

This receptor was taken from a human donor with ulcerative colitis or Crohn's disease, or a healthy co-twin of an affected twin (not recorded which). Sequenced sample: blood. This chain connects TRBV5-1 to TRBJ1-1. This CDR3 reads CASSLESQVMATEAFF.